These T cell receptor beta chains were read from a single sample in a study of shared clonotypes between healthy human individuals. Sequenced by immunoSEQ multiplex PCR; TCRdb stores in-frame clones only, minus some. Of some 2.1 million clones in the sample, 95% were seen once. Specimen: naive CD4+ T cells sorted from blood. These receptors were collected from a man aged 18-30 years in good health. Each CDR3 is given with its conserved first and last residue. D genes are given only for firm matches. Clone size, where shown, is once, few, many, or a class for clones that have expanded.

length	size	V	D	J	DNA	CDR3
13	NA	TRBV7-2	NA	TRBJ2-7	TGTGCCAGCAGCCAACAACCCGGCAACGAGCAGTACTTC	CASSQQPGNEQYF
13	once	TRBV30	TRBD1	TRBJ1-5	TGTGCCTACGGGACAGGGGACGGTCAGCCCCAGCATTTT	CAYGTGDGQPQHF
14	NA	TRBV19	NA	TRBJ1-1	TGTGCCAGTAGCCAGGGGCAGTCGAACACTGAAGCTTTCTTT	CASSQGQSNTEAFF
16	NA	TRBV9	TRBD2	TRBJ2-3	TGTGCCAGCAGCTCCCTAGCGGGAGGTAAGGTAGATACGCAGTATTTT	CASSSLAGGKVDTQYF
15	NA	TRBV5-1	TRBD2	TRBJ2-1	TGCGCCAGCAGCGAGGGACTAAATCCAGGGAATGAGCAGTTCTTC	CASSEGLNPGNEQFF
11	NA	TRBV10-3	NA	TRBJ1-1	TGTGCCATCAGTTACAGGGAAGAAGCTTTCTTT	CAISYREEAFF
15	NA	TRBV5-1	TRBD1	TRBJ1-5	TGCGCCAGCAGCTTGGATGGGGACAGGGATCAGCCCCAGCATTTT	CASSLDGDRDQPQHF
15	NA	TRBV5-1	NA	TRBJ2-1	TGCGCCAGCAGCTGGGGTCGGGCAGAATACAATGAGCAGTTCTTC	CASSWGRAEYNEQFF
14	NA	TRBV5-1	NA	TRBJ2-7	TGCGCCAGCAGCTTGGCCGCCACTTACTACGAGCAGTACTTC	CASSLAATYYEQYF
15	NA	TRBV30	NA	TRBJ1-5	TGTGCCTGGAGTGCCAGGGGAGACCTGAACCAGCCCCAGCATTTT	CAWSARGDLNQPQHF
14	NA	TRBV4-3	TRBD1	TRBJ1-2	TGCGCCAGCAGCCAGGGGACAGGGCGGGGAGGCTACACCTTC	CASSQGTGRGGYTF
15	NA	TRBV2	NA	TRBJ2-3	TGTGCCAGCAGTGATGCCCGACTCACCACAGATACGCAGTATTTT	CASSDARLTTDTQYF
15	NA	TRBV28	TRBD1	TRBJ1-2	TGTGCCAGCAGGCCACGGACAGGGCGCGCATCTGGCTACACCTTC	CASRPRTGRASGYTF
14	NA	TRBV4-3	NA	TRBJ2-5	TGCGCCAGCAGCCAAGATCGGATACAAGAGACCCAGTACTTC	CASSQDRIQETQYF
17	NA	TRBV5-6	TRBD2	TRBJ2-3	TGTGCCAGCACTCCACCTCACCGGGACTACTACACAGATACGCAGTATTTT	CASTPPHRDYYTDTQYF
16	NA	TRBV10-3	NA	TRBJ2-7	TGTGCCATCAGTGATGGCCTCCGGACGGCCTCCTACGAGCAGTACTTC	CAISDGLRTASYEQYF
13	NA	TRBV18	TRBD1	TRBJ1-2	TGTGCCAGCTCACCATTCGAACAGGGGGCGTTCAAATTC	CASSPFEQGAFKF
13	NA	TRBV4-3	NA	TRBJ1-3	TGCGCCAGCAGCCAAGAAGATGGCCACACCATATATTTT	CASSQEDGHTIYF
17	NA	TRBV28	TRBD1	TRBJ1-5	TGTGCCAGCAGTTTGAACAGGGGGCTCATCGGCAATCAGCCCCAGCATTTT	CASSLNRGLIGNQPQHF
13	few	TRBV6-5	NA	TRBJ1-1	TGTGCCAGCAGTCGAGGGGTTCGCACTGAAGCTTTCTTT	CASSRGVRTEAFF
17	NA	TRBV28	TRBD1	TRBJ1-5	TGTGCCAGCAGTTTTCCCTACCCGGACAGGGACAATCAGCCCCAGCATTTT	CASSFPYPDRDNQPQHF
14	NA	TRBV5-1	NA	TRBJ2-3	TGCGCCAGCAGCTTTGGGATCCTGGTGGATACGCAGTATTTT	CASSFGILVDTQYF
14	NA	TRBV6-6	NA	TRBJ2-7	TGTGCCAGCAGTTACGGGCAGAGTCCCTACGAGCAGTACTTC	CASSYGQSPYEQYF
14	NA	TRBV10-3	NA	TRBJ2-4	TGTGCCACGTCCCTCCGGGGTCCCTGGGACATTCAGTACTTC	CATSLRGPWDIQYF
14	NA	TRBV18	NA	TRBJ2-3	TGTGCCAGCTCACCACCTTCCGGGGCTGATACGCAGTATTTT	CASSPPSGADTQYF
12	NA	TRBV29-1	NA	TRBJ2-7	TGCAGCGTTGAACCTGGTTGGGGCGAGCAGTACTTC	CSVEPGWGEQYF
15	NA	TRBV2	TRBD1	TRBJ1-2	TGTGCCAGCAGTAAACCTCAAGGACAGGGGTATGGCTACACCTTC	CASSKPQGQGYGYTF
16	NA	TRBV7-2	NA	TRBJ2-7	TGTGCCAGCAGCTTAGTTGGGGGAAGCAGCTCCTACGAGCAGTACTTC	CASSLVGGSSSYEQYF
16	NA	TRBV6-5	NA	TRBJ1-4	TGTGCCAGCAGTTACGCAAACGGCCCCGTAAATGAAAAACTGTTTTTT	CASSYANGPVNEKLFF
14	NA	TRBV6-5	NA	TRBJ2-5	TGTGCCAGCAGTTACCGGGCTAGTGGAGAGACCCAGTACTTC	CASSYRASGETQYF
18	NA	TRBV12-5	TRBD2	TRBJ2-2	TGTGCTAGTGGTTTGGGTCCGAAGCGGGACGAACGTGTAGGGGAGCTGTTTTTT	CASGLGPKRDERVGELFF
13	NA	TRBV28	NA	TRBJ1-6	TGTGCCAGCTTCCCCGGGAAAAATTCACCCCTCCACTTT	CASFPGKNSPLHF
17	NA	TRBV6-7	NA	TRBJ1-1	TGTGCCAGCAGTTACTCCTCGGGGCGACAGAAGAACACTGAAGCTTTCTTT	CASSYSSGRQKNTEAFF
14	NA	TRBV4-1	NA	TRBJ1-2	TGCGCCAGCAGCCAAGATTTTACGGAAAATGGCTACACCTTC	CASSQDFTENGYTF
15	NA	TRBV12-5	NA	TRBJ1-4	TGTGCTAGTGGTTTGGTTGGCAAGGCTAATGAAAAACTGTTTTTT	CASGLVGKANEKLFF
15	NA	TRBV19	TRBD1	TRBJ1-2	TGTGCCAGTAGTATCGGGACAGGGGGAATAGGTGGCTACACCTTC	CASSIGTGGIGGYTF
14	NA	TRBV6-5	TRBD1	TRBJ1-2	TGTGCCAGCAGCGAACAGGGGACTAACTATGGCTACACCTTC	CASSEQGTNYGYTF
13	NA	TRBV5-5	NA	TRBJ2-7	TGTGCCAGCAGCTTGGCACAGGGTTACGAGCAGTACTTC	CASSLAQGYEQYF
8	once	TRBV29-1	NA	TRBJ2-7	TGCAGCTACCACGAGCAGTACTTC	CSYHEQYF
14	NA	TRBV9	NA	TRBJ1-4	TGTGCCAGCAGCCGCGGTTTAACTAATGAAAAACTGTTTTTT	CASSRGLTNEKLFF
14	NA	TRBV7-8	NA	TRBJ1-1	TGTGCCAGCAGCTTACGCTCAGGAGTCACTGAAGCTTTCTTT	CASSLRSGVTEAFF
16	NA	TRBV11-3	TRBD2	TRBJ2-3	TGTGCCAGCAGCTTAGGCGGGACTAGCGGCACAGATACGCAGTATTTT	CASSLGGTSGTDTQYF
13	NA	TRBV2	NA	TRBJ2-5	TGTGCCAGCTACGAGGACCTCGGGGAGACCCAGTACTTC	CASYEDLGETQYF
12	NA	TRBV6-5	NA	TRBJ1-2	TGTGCCAGCAGTGAACCGGGAAATGGCTACACCTTC	CASSEPGNGYTF
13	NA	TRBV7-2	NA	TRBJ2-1	TGTGCCAGCAGCTCGGCTAGCTCCGGTGAGCAGTTCTTC	CASSSASSGEQFF
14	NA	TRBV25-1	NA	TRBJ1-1	TGTGCCAGCACTGGGCCCGGACGGAACACTGAAGCTTTCTTT	CASTGPGRNTEAFF
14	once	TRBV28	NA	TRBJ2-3	TGTGCCAGCAGTTTTGCGGGAAGCACAGATACGCAGTATTTT	CASSFAGSTDTQYF
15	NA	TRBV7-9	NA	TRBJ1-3	TGTGCCAGCAGCTTAGCTCGGACGGTTGGAAACACCATATATTTT	CASSLARTVGNTIYF
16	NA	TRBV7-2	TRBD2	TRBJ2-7	TGTGCCAGCAGCTTAGCGCCTAGCGGGACCTCCTACGAGCAGTACTTC	CASSLAPSGTSYEQYF
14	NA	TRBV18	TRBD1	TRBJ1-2	TGTGCCAGCTCACCTGACAGGGCTAACTATGGCTACACCTTC	CASSPDRANYGYTF
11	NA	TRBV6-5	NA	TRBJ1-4	TGTGCCAGCAGTGCCAATGAAAAACTGTTTTTT	CASSANEKLFF
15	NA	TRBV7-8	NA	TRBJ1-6	TGTGCCAGCAGCTTAGTTTCGTCTGGTAATTCACCCCTCCACTTT	CASSLVSSGNSPLHF
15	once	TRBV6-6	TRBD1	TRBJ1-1	TGTGCCAGCAGTTTGACAGGGGCCGGGAACACTGAAGCTTTCTTT	CASSLTGAGNTEAFF